This T cell receptor (beta chain) came from a study of metastatic and nonmetastatic thyroid tumors. Study at large: Peripheral blood and tumor or nodule samples from malignant and benign thyroid patients were compared.

From the PCR reads, TCRdb re-called clones with MiXCR. The sample yields 30,000 to 45,000 clones, about 20% seen once. This clone was detected ten times or more. What it binds is not known. Study results and limitations: In both blood and tumor samples, TCR beta diversity was reported significantly higher for malignant than benign nodules.

Thyroid surgery took place with no prior treatment in any patient. The ends were cut back, 6 bases at V and 0 bases at J, with 17 bases in the middle. This CDR3 spans 16 amino acids. Germline V gives CDR1 MDHEN, CDR2 SYDVKM. Sample: blood. The sequence derives from a female donor with papillary thyroid cancer or a benign thyroid nodule (not recorded which). Some clones in this sample may be carry-over from other donors' samples. The V gene is TRBV28, the J gene TRBJ1-1; a possible D gene is TRBD1 (6 bases). Here the CDR3 DNA reads TGTGCCAGCAGAAGGATAGGGGGATCAATGAACACTGAAGCTTTCTTT. This codes for CASRRIGGSMNTEAFF.